Listed here are 25 T cell receptor beta chains from one sample, sequenced in a study of blood T cell repertoires in COVID-19. Method: immunoSEQ multiplex PCR; TCRdb's copy keeps in-frame clones and lacks some. The sample lists around 400,000 clones; just over 90% were seen once. Specimen: PBMCs or T cells enriched from blood (not recorded which). The receptors originated from a woman aged 40-49 years who had been exposed to COVID-19.

This clone showed up just once. The rearrangement uses TRBV7-2 and TRBJ1-1; D is perhaps TRBD1 (6 bases). Trimming removed 5 bases from V and 6 bases from J, with 19 bases in between. The CDR3 totals 15 residues. The germline CDR1 and CDR2 sequences are SGHTA and FQGNSA. The CDR3 region is CASSRGQLVVAEAFF. The CDR3 bases are TGTGCCAGCAGCCGTGGACAGTTAGTTGTAGCTGAAGCTTTCTTT.

The chain carries TRBV13 and TRBJ2-7, with 9 bases lining up with TRBD2. In germline, CDR1 is PRHDT, CDR2 FYEKMQ (reference sequence). J lost 1 base, V lost 2 bases, and 6 bases had no gene match. The CDR3 sequence is 16 residues long. CDR3 in DNA: TGTGCCAGCAGCTTACCTAGCGGGGCCGTGTCCTACGAGCAGTACTTC. Its protein product is CASSLPSGAVSYEQYF.

The V and J genes are TRBV18 and TRBJ2-4; 9 bases are a match to TRBD2. The V segment lost 6 bases and the J segment 0 bases; nucleotides outside the gene matches: 18. Germline V gene sequence: CDR1 KGHSH, CDR2 LQKENI. This CDR3 is built from 20 residues. The chain's CDR3 is CASSPRTSVASPLAKNIQYF. CDR3 coding DNA: TGTGCCAGCTCGCCCCGGACTAGCGTGGCTAGTCCCCTAGCCAAAAACATTCAGTACTTC.

The chain is built from TRBV5-6 and TRBJ1-5; D uncertain. CDR3 length: 14 amino acids. The germline V and J ends were trimmed by 1 base and 1 base, with 6 bases remaining between them. Germline-derived CDR1 and CDR2 are SGHDT and YYEEEE. The CDR3 nucleotides read TGTGCCAGCAGCTTGAGGCGGAGCAATCAGCCCCAGCATTTT. Its translation is CASSLRRSNQPQHF.

This clone was detected once. The chain carries TRBV29-1 and TRBJ1-6; no clear D. Germline CDR1 reads SQVTM; CDR2 reads ANQGSEA. Deletions cut 3 bases from V and 8 bases from J, with 14 bases between. The CDR3 is 14 residues long. The CDR3 nucleotides read TGCAGCGTTGAGCAATTATCACCAGATTCACCCCTCCACTTT. Amino acid sequence: CSVEQLSPDSPLHF.

The gene calls are TRBV5-1 and TRBJ2-1; tentative D call: TRBD2 (6 bases). CDR3 length: 14 amino acids. Trimming cost V 5 bases and J 6 bases, with 15 bases left between them. From germline, CDR1 is SGHRS and CDR2 YFSETQ. DNA for the CDR3: TGCGCCAGCAGAACGGGACTGATAGGCAATGAGCAGTTCTTC. It codes for CASRTGLIGNEQFF.

The CDR3 reads CASSLFRGDTIYF. For the CDR3, the DNA is TGTGCCAGCAGTTTATTCAGGGGGGACACCATATATTTT. V and J are TRBV27 and TRBJ1-3; TRBD1 agrees at 7 bases. Germline CDR1 and CDR2: MNHEY and SMNVEV (reference sequence). Trimming at V came to 1 base and at J to 8 bases, leaving 2 bases not matched to a gene. This CDR3 is 13 amino acids long.

This clone was counted once. The rearrangement joins TRBV7-9 to TRBJ1-3; tentatively, D is TRBD1 (6 bases). The V gene's germline CDR1 is SEHNR and CDR2 FQNEAQ (reference sequence). The germline V and J ends were trimmed by 5 bases and 4 bases, with 15 bases remaining between them. The CDR3 spans 15 residues. The CDR3, as DNA: TGTGCCAGCAGCCCATCAACAGGGAGCGGAAACACCATATATTTT. Encoded protein: CASSPSTGSGNTIYF. Filled out from reference TRBV7-9 and TRBJ1-3, the complete variable domain reads DTGVSQNPRHKITKRGQNVTFRCDPISEHNRLYWYRQTLGQGPEFLTYFQNEAQLEKSRLLSDRFSAERPKGSFSTLEIQRTEQGDSAMYLCASSPSTGSGNTIYFGEGSWLTVV.

This chain uses TRBV10-3 with TRBJ2-3, with 10 bases that match TRBD2. With 7 bases clipped from V and 5 bases from J, the junction kept 6 bases outside the gene matches. CDR1 and CDR2 (germline): ENHRY, SYGVKD. The CDR3 contains 14 residues. As DNA, the CDR3 is TGTGCCATCAAGCTAGCGGGAGTGGGAGATACGCAGTATTTT. Translating gives CAIKLAGVGDTQYF.

The CDR3 region is CSARGPDGYTF. The CDR3 region has the DNA TGCAGTGCTAGGGGCCCCGATGGCTACACCTTC. This rearrangement joins TRBV20-1 to TRBJ1-2, with D uncertain. CDR3 length: 11 amino acids. CDR1 is DFQATT and CDR2 is SNEGSKA in the germline V gene (reference sequence). V was cut by 3 bases and J by 6 bases, with 8 bases left in between.

V gene TRBV5-1 combines with J gene TRBJ1-1; D gene uncertain. Germline CDR1 reads SGHRS; CDR2 reads YFSETQ. Deletions cut 7 bases from V and 1 base from J, with 14 bases between. The CDR3 is made up of 14 amino acids. In nucleotides, the CDR3 is TGCGCCAGCTCGAGGGCCACCTCGAACACTGAAGCTTTCTTT. Protein sequence: CASSRATSNTEAFF.

CDR3 sequence: CASPPARGTEAFF. For the CDR3, the DNA is TGTGCCAGCCCCCCCGCGAGGGGGACTGAAGCTTTCTTT. V gene TRBV7-2 combines with J gene TRBJ1-1, with a possible D match to TRBD1 (6 bases). The CDR3 loop spans 13 amino acids. Per the germline V gene, CDR1 is SGHTA and CDR2 is FQGNSA. V lost 8 bases and J lost 5, with 15 bases in between.

This clone was seen repeatedly, ten times or more. J is TRBJ1-6 and V is TRBV5-1, with a weak D call TRBD1 (5 bases). V lost 0 bases and J 9 bases, leaving 13 bases between the germline ends. The germline V gene encodes CDR1 SGHRS and CDR2 YFSETQ. The CDR3 extends over 15 amino acids. The CDR3 loop reads CASSLGAGKGSPLHF. CDR3 nucleotides: TGCGCCAGCAGCTTGGGGGCAGGGAAGGGTTCACCCCTCCACTTT.

This clone is a singleton in its sample. This chain joins TRBV5-1 and TRBJ1-2, with 9 nucleotides matching TRBD1. The germline V gene encodes CDR1 SGHRS and CDR2 YFSETQ. The V and J ends lost 3 bases and 2 bases, in that order; junction bases with no gene match: 8. This CDR3 comprises 16 residues. The CDR3 reads CASSYGQGSSNYGYTF. CDR3 nucleotides: TGCGCCAGCAGCTACGGACAGGGGTCTTCAAACTATGGCTACACCTTC.

This chain joins TRBV3-1 (or the pseudogene TRBV3-2) and TRBJ1-2, with 8 bases that match TRBD1. CDR1 is LGHDT, CDR2 YNNKEL, per germline (reference sequence). CDR3 length: 15 amino acids. The V gene end was trimmed by 0 bases and the J gene end by 8 bases; junction bases not matched to a gene: 8. The CDR3 nucleotides read TGTGCCAGCAGCCAAGATCTAAGCAGGGGGCAAGGCTACACCTTC. Amino acid sequence: CASSQDLSRGQGYTF.

This sequence joins TRBV7-3 and TRBJ1-2; D is possibly TRBD1 (6 bases). Deletions cut 5 bases from V and 8 bases from J, with 15 bases between. CDR1 and CDR2 from the germline V gene are SGHTA and FQGTGA. CDR3 length: 13 residues. CDR3 coding DNA: TGTGCCAGCAGCCGTCCATCAGGGGTCGGCTACACCTTC. As protein: CASSRPSGVGYTF.

V gene TRBV7-3 combines with J gene TRBJ2-3; 13 nucleotides align to TRBD2. This CDR3 spans 16 amino acids. J gave up 4 bases and V 5 bases, and 6 bases lay outside the gene matches. Germline V gene sequence: CDR1 SGHTA, CDR2 FQGTGA. CDR3 coding DNA: TGTGCCAGCAGCCCCAGGACTAGCGGGAGTGCAGATACGCAGTATTTT. Translated: CASSPRTSGSADTQYF. Full variable domain (missing parts from reference TRBV7-3 and TRBJ2-3): GAGVSQTPSNKVTEKGKYVELRCDPISGHTALYWYRQSLGQGPEFLIYFQGTGAADDSGLPNDRFFAVRPEGSVSTLKIQRTERGDSAVYLCASSPRTSGSADTQYFGPGTRLTVL.

This chain joins TRBV10-3 and TRBJ1-2; TRBD1 matches 8 bases. Germline-derived CDR1 and CDR2 are ENHRY and SYGVKD. This CDR3 region has 13 residues. Trimming removed 8 bases from V and 3 bases from J; junction bases left unmatched: 5. CDR3 in amino acids: CAIATGDYYGYTF. Here the CDR3 DNA reads TGTGCCATCGCGACAGGGGATTACTATGGCTACACCTTC.

The chain employs TRBV5-1 and TRBJ2-7, with 10 bases aligning to TRBD1. V lost 0 bases and J lost 7; bases outside the gene matches: 7. There are 15 residues in the CDR3. The germline gives CDR1 SGHRS, CDR2 YFSETQ. The CDR3 spells CASSLVGTGEGEQYF. CDR3 in DNA: TGCGCCAGCAGCTTGGTTGGGACAGGGGAGGGAGAGCAGTACTTC.

The rearrangement uses TRBV12-5 and TRBJ2-4; 7 bases align to TRBD1. This CDR3 region has 17 residues. Germline CDR1 and CDR2: LGHNT and FRNRAP. Losses at the gene ends were 8 bases for V and 2 bases for J; bases not matched to a gene: 15. CDR3 protein: CASTGTEARGSKNIQYF. CDR3 bases: TGTGCTAGTACAGGGACAGAAGCTAGAGGGTCCAAAAACATTCAGTACTTC.

This clone is a singleton in its sample. This rearrangement joins TRBV10-3 to TRBJ1-1; D remains ambiguous. The ends were cut back, 10 bases at V and 1 base at J, with 19 bases in the middle. In germline, CDR1 is ENHRY, CDR2 SYGVKD. This CDR3 region has 15 residues. The CDR3 bases are TGTGCCACCAACCGGTGGGCGGGTGGGAACACTGAAGCTTTCTTT. Amino acid sequence: CATNRWAGGNTEAFF.

This chain joins TRBV6-5 and TRBJ2-7, with 12 bases identical to TRBD1. The CDR3 runs to 13 residues. The junction had 5 bases not matched to a gene; V was cut back by 5 bases and J by 9 bases. Germline V gives CDR1 MNHEY, CDR2 SVGAGI. CDR3 loop: CASSPGQGAAQYF. The CDR3 coding sequence is TGTGCCAGCAGTCCGGGACAGGGGGCGGCGCAGTACTTC.

This clone was observed a handful of times. The chain combines TRBV10-1 with TRBJ1-1, with 7 bases that match TRBD1. Germline V gives CDR1 WNHNN, CDR2 SYGVQD (reference sequence). V shed 8 bases and J 1 base; nucleotides not matched to a gene: 1. The CDR3 is 12 residues long. CDR3 DNA sequence: TGCGCCAGCGGGGACAGGAACACTGAAGCTTTCTTT. It codes for CASGDRNTEAFF.

The gene calls are TRBV11-3 and TRBJ2-7; 7 bases are a match to TRBD2. The V and J ends lost 5 bases and 2 bases, in that order; junction bases with no gene match: 12. CDR1 and CDR2 (germline): SGHNT, YENEEA. The length of the CDR3 is 16 residues. CDR3 in DNA: TGTGCCAGCAGCCCCCGTCGACTAGCAGAAGCCTACGAGCAGTACTTC. This codes for CASSPRRLAEAYEQYF. The variable domain in full, with the rest retrieved from reference TRBV11-3 and TRBJ2-7, is EAGVVQSPRYKIIEKKQPVAFWCNPISGHNTLYWYLQNLGQGPELLIRYENEEAVDDSQLPKDRFSAERLKGVDSTLKIQPAELGDSAVYLCASSPRRLAEAYEQYFGPGTRLTVT.

The chain is built from TRBV19 and TRBJ1-1; 7 bases match TRBD1. CDR3 length equals 16 residues. Germline values: CDR1 LNHDA, CDR2 SQIVND (reference sequence). The trim removed 3 bases at V and 1 base at J, leaving 8 bases unmatched. CDR3 sequence: CASSMPSNRGNTEAFF. The CDR3 bases are TGTGCCAGTAGTATGCCGTCTAACAGGGGGAACACTGAAGCTTTCTTT.